The rows below give T cell receptor beta chains drawn from one sample of a study of CD8 T cells in Susac syndrome. Via MiXCR, TCRdb re-called the immunoSEQ multiplex PCR reads, giving one row per CDR3 protein. The sample shows 150,000 to 160,000 distinct CDR3 sequences, around 95% of them seen only once. The sequencing sample was made of CD8+ T cells from PBMCs. These receptors were collected from a human donor with multiple sclerosis. CDR3s include the opening cysteine and the closing phenylalanine or tryptophan. A D gene is named only where the DNA matches it firmly. Size is stated for part of the rows, as once, few or many counts, or as a class when the clone is expanded.

>TRBV27|TRBJ1-1|.|.
CAAGRGVNTEAFF
TGTGCGGCCGGGCGGGGTGTGAACACTGAAGCTTTCTTT
>TRBV28|TRBJ1-1|.|.
CASSFPTSSSEVMNTEAFF
TGTGCCAGCAGTTTCCCCACTTCCAGCTCAGAGGTCATGAACACTGAAGCTTTCTTT
>TRBV13|TRBJ2-7|TRBD1|.
CASSLGPGTGERYEQYF
TGTGCCAGCAGCTTAGGCCCCGGGACAGGGGAGAGATACGAGCAGTACTTC
>TRBV20-1|TRBJ1-1|.|.
CSASEYTEAFF
TGCAGTGCTTCGGAGTACACTGAAGCTTTCTTT
>TRBV11-2|TRBJ2-6|.|.
CASSPAGANVLTF
TGTGCCAGCAGCCCAGCTGGGGCCAACGTCCTGACTTTC
>TRBV15|TRBJ2-5|.|.
CATSRDYGTDEETQYF
TGTGCCACCAGCAGAGATTACGGGACGGATGAAGAGACCCAGTACTTC
>TRBV3-1|TRBJ2-5|.|.
CASSQESQETQYF
TGTGCCAGCAGCCAAGAGTCCCAAGAGACCCAGTACTTC
>TRBV19|TRBJ1-1|.|.
CASTVIGNMNTEAFF
TGTGCCAGTACCGTCATAGGGAACATGAACACTGAAGCTTTCTTT
>TRBV6-5|TRBJ1-2|.|.
CASRPGALGYGYTF
TGTGCCAGCAGACCAGGGGCCCTTGGCTATGGCTACACCTTC
>TRBV11-2|TRBJ2-6|TRBD1|.
CASGWTGGISGANVLTF
TGTGCCAGCGGATGGACAGGGGGCATCTCTGGGGCCAACGTCCTGACTTTC
>TRBV27|TRBJ2-2|.|few
CASRPSTGELFF
TGTGCCAGCAGGCCTTCCACCGGGGAGCTGTTTTTT
>TRBV27|TRBJ2-1|.|.
CASSLGVGSSYNEQFF
TGTGCCAGCAGTTTAGGGGTCGGCAGCTCCTACAATGAGCAGTTCTTC
>TRBV6-5|TRBJ2-2|.|.
CASSYSIIRNTGELFF
TGTGCCAGCAGTTACTCGATCATCAGAAACACCGGGGAGCTGTTTTTT
>TRBV15|TRBJ1-1|TRBD1|.
CATSRTGTANTEAFF
TGTGCCACCAGCAGAACCGGGACAGCGAACACTGAAGCTTTCTTT
>TRBV12-3/TRBV12-4|TRBJ2-7|.|.
CASSSAEGPGYEQYF
TGTGCCAGCAGTTCAGCAGAGGGGCCGGGCTACGAGCAGTACTTC
>TRBV19|TRBJ1-1|TRBD1|.
CASSTPGQGRGEAFF
TGTGCCAGTAGTACTCCCGGACAGGGACGGGGCGAAGCTTTCTTT
>TRBV28|TRBJ2-7|.|.
CASLGGNEQYF
TGTGCCAGCCTTGGGGGTAACGAGCAGTACTTC
>TRBV15|TRBJ2-7|.|.
CATSWGGGVYEQYF
TGTGCCACCAGCTGGGGTGGAGGGGTCTACGAGCAGTACTTC
>TRBV5-1|TRBJ2-7|TRBD1|.
CASSWNRGNSFEQYF
TGCGCCAGCAGCTGGAACAGGGGGAACTCCTTCGAGCAGTACTTC
>TRBV27|TRBJ1-1|.|.
CASSPSAMNTEAFF
TGTGCCAGCAGTCCCTCCGCCATGAACACTGAAGCTTTCTTT
>TRBV30|TRBJ1-1|.|.
CAWSAENRLNTEAFF
TGTGCCTGGAGCGCAGAGAATAGGTTGAACACTGAAGCTTTCTTT
>TRBV6-4|TRBJ2-3|.|.
CASSPEGDRTDTQYF
TGTGCCAGCTCCCCGGAGGGGGATAGGACAGATACGCAGTATTTT
>TRBV3-1|TRBJ1-5|.|.
CASSQDPRGTEYSNQPQHF
TGTGCCAGCAGCCAAGATCCGAGGGGGACGGAATATAGCAATCAGCCCCAGCATTTT
>TRBV11-3|TRBJ2-1|.|.
CASIRGTGEQFF
TGTGCCAGCATAAGGGGGACGGGTGAGCAGTTCTTC
>TRBV7-8|TRBJ1-5|.|.
CASSQTGGRPQHF
TGTGCCAGCAGCCAGACGGGGGGCCGGCCCCAGCATTTT
>TRBV20-1|TRBJ2-7|TRBD2|.
CSARDTSGYMPYEQYF
TGCAGTGCTAGGGACACTAGCGGATATATGCCCTACGAGCAGTACTTC